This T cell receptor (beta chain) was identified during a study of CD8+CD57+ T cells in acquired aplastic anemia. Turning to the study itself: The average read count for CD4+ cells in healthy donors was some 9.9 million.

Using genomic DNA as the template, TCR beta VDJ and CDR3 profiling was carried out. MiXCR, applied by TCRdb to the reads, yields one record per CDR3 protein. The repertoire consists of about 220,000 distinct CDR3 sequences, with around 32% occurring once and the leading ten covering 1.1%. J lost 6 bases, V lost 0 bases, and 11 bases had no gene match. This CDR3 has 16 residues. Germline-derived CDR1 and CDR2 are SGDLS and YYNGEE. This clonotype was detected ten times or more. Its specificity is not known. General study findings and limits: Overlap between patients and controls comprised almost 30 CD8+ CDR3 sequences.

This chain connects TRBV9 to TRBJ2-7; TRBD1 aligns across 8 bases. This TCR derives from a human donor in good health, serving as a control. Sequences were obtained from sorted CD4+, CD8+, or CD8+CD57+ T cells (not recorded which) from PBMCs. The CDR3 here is CASSVGFRTGSSEQYF. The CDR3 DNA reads TGTGCCAGCAGCGTAGGCTTCCGGACAGGGTCTAGCGAGCAGTACTTC.